The clone carrying this T cell receptor (beta chain) was found a few times. Its antigen is undetermined. This sample was included in a study of beta chain features in type 1 diabetes. Study-level points and caveats: The VDJ junctions of type 1 diabetes patients carried fewer insertions and more deletions. Moderate but significant shortening of TCRB CDR3s was recorded in all four CD4+ subsets from Type 1 diabetes patients.

Of the isolated RNA, all was reverse transcribed, and so the sequenced material was expressed TCRB transcripts. Sequenced by immunoSEQ multiplex PCR; TCRdb stores in-frame clones only, minus some. This sample carries 20,000 to 25,000 clones, over 65% of them seen once, and the ten largest clones take 0.9% to 1.4%. The sequenced sample was stem cell memory CD4+ T cells from blood. The receptor was isolated from a woman between 40 and 55 years old with type 1 diabetes.

The CDR3 DNA is TGCAGCGTTGAACAGGGTAGCAATCAGCCCCAGCATTTT. It specifies CSVEQGSNQPQHF. This chain links TRBV29-1 with TRBJ1-5, with a tentative D call TRBD1 (5 bases). The CDR3 totals 13 residues. Trimming removed 2 bases from V and 0 bases from J, with 5 bases in between. Germline CDR1 SQVTM, CDR2 ANQGSEA. Supplemented by reference TRBV29-1 and TRBJ1-5, the full variable domain reads SAVISQKPSRDICQRGTSLTIQCQVDSQVTMMFWYRQQPGQSLTLIATANQGSEATYESGFVIDKFPISRPNLTFSTLTVSNMSPEDSSIYLCSVEQGSNQPQHFGDGTRLSIL.